Listed below are T cell receptor beta chains from one sample, sequenced in a study of long-term antiretroviral therapy in people with HIV. Method: immunoSEQ multiplex PCR; TCRdb's copy keeps in-frame clones and lacks some. The sample lists some 28,000 clones; around four fifths were seen once. The sample was unsorted PBMCs, taken about 2.7 years after starting antiretroviral therapy. These receptors all stem from a man aged 30 to 45 with HIV. The CDR3 runs from the conserved cysteine through the conserved F or W. A D gene is named only where the DNA matches it firmly. Some rows mark clone size as missing; the rest say once, few, many or name a class of expanded clone.

TRBD2	TRBV7-6	16	TRBJ2-7	NA	TGTGCCAGCAGCCCAAGACTAGCGGGGGCCCAAAACGAGCAGTACTTC	CASSPRLAGAQNEQYF
NA	TRBV11-2	15	TRBJ1-6	once	TGTGCCAGCAGCTTAGTTCAGGGGCGATATTCACCCCTCCACTTT	CASSLVQGRYSPLHF
NA	TRBV5-1	14	TRBJ2-1	NA	TGCGCCAGCAGCTTGGTTCTAACGAACAATGAGCAGTTCTTC	CASSLVLTNNEQFF
NA	TRBV6-5	16	TRBJ1-1	NA	TGTGCCAGCAGTTACGGGCAGGGTGGGATCAACACTGAAGCTTTCTTT	CASSYGQGGINTEAFF
TRBD1	TRBV5-6	17	TRBJ1-3	NA	TGTGCCAGCAGCTTAAGGAGGACAGGATCCTCTGGAAACACCATATATTTT	CASSLRRTGSSGNTIYF
TRBD1	TRBV27	15	TRBJ1-5	NA	TGTGCCAGCAGTTCCGGGACAGATAGCAATCAGCCCCAGCATTTT	CASSSGTDSNQPQHF
NA	TRBV6-1	15	TRBJ1-1	NA	TGTGCCAGCAGAGCTCAGGGTTTGGGAGGCACTGAAGCTTTCTTT	CASRAQGLGGTEAFF
TRBD1	TRBV5-4	14	TRBJ1-2	NA	TGTGCCAGCACCTATAGGACCCAGACAGGGGACTACACCTTC	CASTYRTQTGDYTF
TRBD2	TRBV5-3	15	TRBJ2-7	NA	TGTGCCAGCAGCCCTAGACTAGCGGGTTCCTACGAGCAGTACTTC	CASSPRLAGSYEQYF
NA	TRBV6-4	15	TRBJ1-6	NA	TGTGCCAGCAGTGTTTCGGGGGGCGATAATTCACCCCTCCACTTT	CASSVSGGDNSPLHF
NA	TRBV29-1	14	TRBJ2-2	NA	TGCAGCGTAGGGGGGCGGGGAAGCACCGGGGAGCTGTTTTTT	CSVGGRGSTGELFF
TRBD1	TRBV6-1	18	TRBJ2-6	NA	TGTGCCAGCAGTGTGCCGGGACAGGCCTTGTTTGGGGCCAACGTCCTGACTTTC	CASSVPGQALFGANVLTF
TRBD1	TRBV30	13	TRBJ2-7	NA	TGTGCCTGGAGTGCCGACAGGGGCGCCGGGCAGTACTTC	CAWSADRGAGQYF
NA	TRBV7-9	15	TRBJ2-7	NA	TGTGCCAGCAGCTTAGACGCAACGAGCTCCTACGAGCAGTACTTC	CASSLDATSSYEQYF
NA	TRBV6-5	13	TRBJ1-6	NA	TGTGCCAGCAGTTACTCGATGAATTCACCCCTCCACTTT	CASSYSMNSPLHF
NA	TRBV7-6	18	TRBJ2-6	NA	TGTGCCAGCAGCTTAGGTAGAACAAGCACCTCTGGGGCCAACGTCCTGACTTTC	CASSLGRTSTSGANVLTF
NA	TRBV5-1	14	TRBJ2-3	once	TGCGCCAGCAGCTTGGGTCCGGTAAGAGATACGCAGTATTTT	CASSLGPVRDTQYF
TRBD2	TRBV14	17	TRBJ2-7	NA	TGTGCCAGCAGCCCATACCCCGGGACTAGCGGGGCTTACGAGCAGTACTTC	CASSPYPGTSGAYEQYF
NA	TRBV4-3	15	TRBJ2-7	NA	TGCGCCAGCAGCCCTTCCGGGACACACATAGGCGAGCAGTACTTC	CASSPSGTHIGEQYF
NA	TRBV10-3	14	TRBJ1-1	NA	TGTGCCATCAGTGCCGGGACGGTGAACACTGAAGCTTTCTTT	CAISAGTVNTEAFF
NA	TRBV20-1	11	TRBJ2-3	NA	TGCAGTGCGGTACTGGGGGGTACGCAGTATTTT	CSAVLGGTQYF
NA	TRBV28	15	TRBJ1-2	NA	TGTGCCAGCAGTTTTGTCGGCGCAGGACTATATGGCTACACCTTC	CASSFVGAGLYGYTF
NA	TRBV2	14	TRBJ2-3	NA	TGTGCCAGCAGTGAAAGGGTACGGACAGATACGCAGTATTTT	CASSERVRTDTQYF
NA	TRBV19	15	TRBJ2-7	NA	TGTGCCAGTAGTATAGAGGAGGGCCCTTCCTACGAGCAGTACTTC	CASSIEEGPSYEQYF
NA	TRBV21-1	13	TRBJ2-5	NA	TGTGCCAGCACCCCGGAGGACCAAGAGACCCAGTACTTC	CASTPEDQETQYF
NA	TRBV6-5	13	TRBJ1-2	NA	TGTGCCAGCCGCGCCGACGGAAACTATGGCTACACCTTC	CASRADGNYGYTF
TRBD1	TRBV25-1	13	TRBJ2-7	NA	TGTGCCAGCACCGGACAGGGGAGCTACGAGCAGTACTTC	CASTGQGSYEQYF
NA	TRBV30	12	TRBJ1-2	few	TGTGCCTGGAGTACCTCGCAGGGTGGCTACACCTTC	CAWSTSQGGYTF
TRBD2	TRBV7-8	16	TRBJ2-7	NA	TGTGCCAGCAGCTTAGGAGGTCGCGGGGGGGGCCGAGCTTGGGGCTTC	CASSLGGRGGGRAWGF
NA	TRBV5-1	16	TRBJ2-7	once	TGCGCCAGCGGGCGGGATGGGGGGGACAGATCCTACGAGCAGTACTTC	CASGRDGGDRSYEQYF
NA	TRBV10-1	14	TRBJ2-2	NA	TGCGCCAGCAGTGAGACCACTAGAACCGGGGAGCTGTTTTTT	CASSETTRTGELFF
NA	TRBV28	13	TRBJ1-2	NA	TGTGCCAGCAGTTTAGGGGCAGGATATGGCTACACCTTC	CASSLGAGYGYTF
TRBD1	TRBV2	15	TRBJ2-1	few	TGTGCCAGCAGCGCGGACAGGGGACTTTACAATGAGCAGTTCTTC	CASSADRGLYNEQFF
NA	TRBV9	13	TRBJ2-7	few	TGTGCCAGCAGCGTAGGATCTGATTACGAGCAGTACTTC	CASSVGSDYEQYF
NA	TRBV28	13	TRBJ1-5	NA	TGTGCCAGCAGTTTCCCCCTTGAGGCGCCCCAGCATTTT	CASSFPLEAPQHF
NA	TRBV11-1	13	TRBJ2-5	NA	TGTGCCAGCAGCTCGACTTCGGACGAGACCCAGTACTTC	CASSSTSDETQYF
TRBD2	TRBV28	16	TRBJ2-2	NA	TGTGCCAGCAGTTTATTGGGGGCTAGCGGGAGTCGGGAGCTGTTTTTT	CASSLLGASGSRELFF
NA	TRBV2	13	TRBJ1-5	NA	TGTGCCAGCAGGCGGGGGGGCAATCAGCCCCAGCATTTT	CASRRGGNQPQHF
NA	TRBV29-1	16	TRBJ2-7	NA	TGCAGCGTTGGTGGGAAGACGTCGGGTGCCTTCTACGAGCAGTACTTC	CSVGGKTSGAFYEQYF
NA	TRBV4-3	15	TRBJ1-1	NA	TGCGCCAGCAGCCGTAATCTGGCGATGAACACTGAAGCTTTCTTT	CASSRNLAMNTEAFF
TRBD2	TRBV7-2	15	TRBJ2-5	once	TGTGCCAGCTCCGAGGGAGCGGGGGGCCAAGAGACCCAGTACTTC	CASSEGAGGQETQYF
NA	TRBV6-5	15	TRBJ1-3	NA	TGTGCCAGCACCGACGCGACAGGCAGCGGAAACACCATATATTTT	CASTDATGSGNTIYF
NA	TRBV7-2	14	TRBJ1-2	NA	TGTGCCAGCACCCCCCCCGGGGGAGACTATGGCTACACCTTC	CASTPPGGDYGYTF
NA	TRBV5-4	15	TRBJ2-3	NA	TGTGCCAGCAGCTTGTTGCAGGGGAGCACAGATACGCAGTATTTT	CASSLLQGSTDTQYF
NA	TRBV11-1	14	TRBJ2-7	NA	TGTGCCAGCAGCTCGCTGTTATCCCCCTACGAGCAGTACTTC	CASSSLLSPYEQYF
NA	TRBV30	15	TRBJ1-5	NA	TGTGCCTGGAGTTTAAAAGGAGTGGGTAATCAGCCCCAGCATTTT	CAWSLKGVGNQPQHF
NA	TRBV7-9	15	TRBJ2-3	NA	TGTGCCAGCAGCTTAGTAACGGGAGCTGGAGATACGCAGTATTTT	CASSLVTGAGDTQYF
TRBD1	TRBV6-6	14	TRBJ1-2	NA	TGTGCCAGCAGTCCGTGGCAGGGGGCGAATGGCTACACCTTC	CASSPWQGANGYTF
TRBD1	TRBV5-4	14	TRBJ2-3	NA	TGTGCCAGCAGCTTAGGACAGGGGACGAGTACGCAGTATTTT	CASSLGQGTSTQYF
NA	TRBV6-4	12	TRBJ1-2	few	TGTGCCAGCACGGGACACCCCTATGGCTACACCTTC	CASTGHPYGYTF
NA	TRBV5-4	15	TRBJ2-1	NA	TGTGCCAGCAGCTACGACTCAAACAAATACAATGAGCAGTTCTTC	CASSYDSNKYNEQFF
TRBD1	TRBV4-3	16	TRBJ1-1	NA	TGCGCCAGCAACCCTTCGACAGGGGCCTTGAACACTGAAGCTTTCTTT	CASNPSTGALNTEAFF
TRBD2	TRBV6-7	17	TRBJ2-5	NA	TGTGCCAGCAGTTATCCCCCGGGACTAGCAGACCAAGAGACCCAGTACTTC	CASSYPPGLADQETQYF